This TCR beta chain was retrieved from a study of blood T cell repertoires in COVID-19. Across the study: T cells, B-cell-depleted T cells, or PBMCs supplied cDNA or gDNA.

Study processing details: Using reference gene primer amplification, nucleated cell counts were estimated. Using immunoSEQ multiplex PCR, the repertoire was profiled, and TCRdb retains in-frame clones only, with some absent. The V and J calls and the clone size are those of that table, but D and trimming were determined from the DNA. The sample gives approximately 400,000 clones, around 88% of which show up once; roughly an eighth is in the top ten. This CDR3 spans 11 amino acids. V lost 6 bases to trimming and J lost 4 bases, with 9 bases between them. Germline loops: CDR1 DFQATT, CDR2 SNEGSKA (reference sequence). Seattle's enrolled individuals joined amid active infection and were then monitored longitudinally.

This receptor was obtained from a woman between 50 and 59 years old with COVID-19, enrolled during active disease. The sample comprised peripheral blood. The V gene is TRBV20-1, the J gene TRBJ1-2, with D possibly being TRBD1 (6 bases). The CDR3 nucleotides are TGCAGTGCCAGGGGTGCCTATGGCTACACCTTC. Amino acids: CSARGAYGYTF.